What follows is one T cell receptor (beta chain) and its context. This clonotype was detected a few times. The target of this receptor is not known. No base quality information exists; no much larger clone differs at one position. The label giving this sample's time point can be read as: after infection, following antibiotic treatment. Using flow cytometry, MAIT cells, defined as Valpha7.2+ CD161+ T cells, were identified and sorted. Over time, circulating MAIT cell TCRbeta repertoires were profiled in about six volunteers who came down with enteric fever following controlled oral challenge with live Salmonella Paratyphi A. Every diagnosed volunteer provided MAIT cell samples at pre-infection, mid-infection and post-infection timepoints. Enteric fever was diagnosed on the basis of Paratyphi A bacteremia and/or persistent fever above 38 degrees C lasting more than 12 hours. Challenged volunteers were diagnosed with infection sometime between day 4 and day 7 after challenge. Between about 4,500 and 11,000 MAIT cells per sample were sorted directly into RNAqueous-Micro lysis buffer for RNA extraction. Lymphoprep gradient centrifugation was used to isolate peripheral blood mononuclear cells from blood samples and leukocyte cones. Sorting was done on either a BD FACSAria Fusion or a BD FACSAria III sorter.

This record belongs to a study of MAIT cells during Salmonella Paratyphi A infection (dated by TCRdb to 2017 to 2019). Describing the broader study: Adult volunteers aged 18 to 60 ingested a single dose of 1-5x10^3 CFU of S. Paratyphi A strain NVGH308. Starting at diagnosis, diagnosed volunteers were given ciprofloxacin 500 mg twice a day for 14 days. Overall results and qualifications from the work: Although the availability of volunteer samples limited sample sizes, the sizes were judged adequate for detecting differences between groups. Diagnosed volunteers showed more expansion or contraction among top five MAIT clonotypes than healthy controls (around 0.57 versus 0.12), suggesting infection-driven repertoire reshaping. MAIT TRBV usage was found to be oligoclonal, with TRBV20 and TRBV6 favoured, and appeared to be unchanged by infection. Space occupied by over-represented MAIT clonotypes fell significantly from baseline to mid-infection (roughly 0.17 to 0.10), with no significant post-infection difference.

The protocol used for the library was 5' RACE. TCRbeta was amplified in two rounds of PCR using Phusion High-Fidelity polymerase, and the primers added sample-specific barcodes. TCRbeta libraries were made through template-switch cDNA synthesis using SMARTScribe reverse transcriptase and a TRBC-specific primer. After barcoding, samples were pooled and then prepared using the NEBNext Ultra DNA Library Prep Kit for Illumina. Sequencing of libraries was performed on an Illumina MiSeq with the MiSeq reagent kit v2, 300 cycles. The authors processed their data as follows. Jemultiplexer was used to demultiplex reads by barcode, and MiTCR with default parameters handled the alignment. VDJtools filtered out non-functional sequences; clonotypes were defined by amino acid sequence, with frequencies based on assigned sequence reads. In the clonal space homeostasis analysis, clonotypes were binned by frequency as over-represented (0.05-1), large, medium and small. TCRdb reprocessing: public reads trimmed at Q25 with fastp, clones called with MiXCR, in-frame beta chains kept. Every entry covers one CDR3 protein and lists the most common genes and DNA from its rows. TCRdb's processing, not the authors', yielded these V and J calls. Recorded for this sample are approximately 540 distinct CDR3 sequences; roughly 38% of them occurred a single time. The top ten clones comprise around 55% of the sample.

CDR1 and CDR2 (MRHNA, SNTAGT) derive from the germline V gene. V is cut back by 6 bases and J by 6 bases, with 11 bases in the junction unmatched. The cysteine opens and the phenylalanine closes a CDR3 of 16 amino acids. The retained sequence is limited to the CDR3, 48 bases, with the frame set at the first base. The receptor comes from a person aged 18 to 75 who was deliberately infected with Salmonella Paratyphi A in a paratyphoid fever challenge study. This sample comprised MAIT cells from blood, obtained at the last sampling point of the challenge study. The sequence links TRBV6-4 to TRBJ2-2; 9 middle bases align to TRBD2. CDR3 region: CASSQQGAGGSGELFF. The DNA reads TGTGCCAGCAGCCAACAGGGAGCGGGAGGATCCGGGGAGCTGTTTTTT.